One and the same sample provided the 25 T cell receptor beta chains below, sequenced in a study of T cell therapy after organ transplantation (dated by TCRdb to between 2019 and 2020). These receptors' targets are unknown. The intended sense of this specimen's time point label: 4-8 weeks after completion of therapy. Library method: the immunoSEQ multiplex PCR assay. TCRdb re-hosts the immuneACCESS table, in-frame sequences only. Its copies lack some clones; in the studies checked, an unresolved V gene accounts for under half of them, and the cause for the rest is not known. The sample data list 5,800 or so clones, and about 76% of these were observed just once. The top ten hold approximately 30% of the sample. This specimen was CD8+ T cells from blood, taken after autologous CMV-specific T cell therapy. These receptors originate from a human patient who had received a solid organ transplant and had CMV disease. After a transplant, some of the T cells may come from the graft donor.

This clone appeared a few times. V and J are TRBV7-3 and TRBJ2-3, with 10 bases that match TRBD2. This CDR3 spans 15 amino acids. CDR1 and CDR2 (germline): SGHTA, FQGTGA. After removal of 2 bases from V and 6 bases from J, the junction contained 5 bases not matched to a gene. For the CDR3, the DNA is TGTGCCAGCAGCTTACTAGCGGGAGTATCGGATACGCAGTATTTT. Translation gives CASSLLAGVSDTQYF.

The genes are TRBV6-1 and TRBJ1-4, with TRBD1 as a possible D gene (5 bases). CDR1 MNHNS and CDR2 SASEGT come from the germline V gene. The CDR3 is made up of 16 amino acids. V was clipped by 0 bases and J by 0 bases, with 8 bases between them. The DNA for the CDR3 is TGTGCCAGCAGTGAAGCGCCGGGGCCAACTAATGAAAAACTGTTTTTT. Residues: CASSEAPGPTNEKLFF.

The chain recombines TRBV2 with TRBJ1-5, with unresolved D. Germline CDR1 reads SNHLY; CDR2 reads FYNNEI. Trimming left V 2 bases short and J 9 bases short, with 5 bases between. CDR3 size: 11 residues. The CDR3 DNA is TGTGCCAGCAGTGAAACACGGCCCCAGCATTTT. It yields the protein CASSETRPQHF.

This clone was observed a handful of times. The rearrangement uses TRBV19 and TRBJ1-1; no clear D. Germline V lookup: CDR1 LNHDA, CDR2 SQIVND (reference sequence). The V gene lost 8 bases and the J gene lost 0 bases, with 4 bases spanning the gap. The CDR3 contains 11 residues. CDR3 amino acids: CASEMNTEAFF. CDR3 DNA sequence: TGTGCCAGTGAAATGAACACTGAAGCTTTCTTT.

The V gene is TRBV7-9, the J gene TRBJ2-3; maybe TRBD2 (6 bases). The V gene lost 5 bases and the J gene lost 0 bases, with 12 bases spanning the gap. This CDR3 comprises 15 residues. Germline CDR1 SEHNR, CDR2 FQNEAQ (reference sequence). CDR3 in DNA: TGTGCCAGCAGCCCCAGCGGGTCTAGCACAGATACGCAGTATTTT. It codes for CASSPSGSSTDTQYF.

This clone was detected a few times. This rearrangement joins TRBV19 to TRBJ1-1, with D unclear. This CDR3 has 13 amino acids. Trimming took 7 bases from V and 0 from J, leaving 9 bases between them. Per the germline V gene, CDR1 is LNHDA and CDR2 is SQIVND (reference sequence). The CDR3 loop is CASTTVMNTEAFF. As DNA, the CDR3 is TGTGCCAGTACTACAGTCATGAACACTGAAGCTTTCTTT.

This chain links TRBV7-9 with TRBJ2-7, with D perhaps assigned TRBD1 or TRBD2 (5 bases each). The CDR3 loop spans 14 amino acids. Trimming removed 1 base at V and 2 bases at J, with 9 bases between. Germline assignment: CDR1 SEHNR and CDR2 FQNEAQ (reference sequence). The CDR3 protein is CASSLVGDAYEQYF. For the CDR3, the DNA is TGTGCCAGCAGCTTAGTCGGGGACGCCTACGAGCAGTACTTC.

Judged by abundance, this clone is large (0.1 to 1%). This chain uses TRBV25-1 with TRBJ2-1; 9 bases map to TRBD1. Trimming took 5 bases from V and 2 from J; bases not matched to a gene: 7. Germline V gene data show CDR1 as MGHDK and CDR2 as SYGVNS. The CDR3 covers 16 residues. In nucleotides, the CDR3 is TGTGCCAGCAGTAGAGACAGGGGGGACGCCTACAATGAGCAGTTCTTC. It translates to CASSRDRGDAYNEQFF.

The chain is built from TRBV7-9 and TRBJ2-5; a weak D match, TRBD1 (6 bases). This CDR3 contains 14 residues. V lost 0 bases to trimming and J lost 3 bases, with 8 bases between them. Looked up from germline, CDR1 is SEHNR and CDR2 is FQNEAQ (reference sequence). The CDR3 DNA sequence: TGTGCCAGCAGCTTAGCCGACAGGAAAGAGACCCAGTACTTC. Amino acid sequence: CASSLADRKETQYF. Full variable domain (outside the CDR3, taken from reference TRBV7-9 and TRBJ2-5): DTGVSQNPRHKITKRGQNVTFRCDPISEHNRLYWYRQTLGQGPEFLTYFQNEAQLEKSRLLSDRFSAERPKGSFSTLEIQRTEQGDSAMYLCASSLADRKETQYFGPGTRLLVL.

By share, this clone counts as medium-sized. V gene TRBV19 combines with J gene TRBJ2-2; perhaps D is TRBD1 or TRBD2 (5 bases each). Germline assignment: CDR1 LNHDA and CDR2 SQIVND (reference sequence). With 3 bases removed from V and 3 bases from J, the gap between germline ends came to 14 bases. The CDR3 spans 16 residues. CDR3 loop: CASSIDGATYTGELFF. In nucleotides, the CDR3 is TGTGCCAGTAGTATCGACGGGGCTACCTACACCGGGGAGCTGTTTTTT.

This clone is categorized as medium-sized. The chain employs TRBV10-3 and TRBJ1-2, with D tentatively TRBD1 (5 bases). V gave up 10 bases and J gave up 6 bases, with 15 bases separating them. Per the germline V gene, CDR1 is ENHRY and CDR2 is SYGVKD. The length of the CDR3 is 12 residues. DNA of the CDR3: TGTGCCACCGAGGAGGGGAGCGATGGCTACACCTTC. It translates to CATEEGSDGYTF.

V gene TRBV5-1 combines with J gene TRBJ2-7, with D unresolved. The germline V and J ends were trimmed by 0 bases and 4 bases, with 2 bases remaining between them. Per germline, CDR1 SGHRS and CDR2 YFSETQ. CDR3 length: 11 residues. CDR3 sequence (DNA): TGCGCCAGCAGCTTGGGGTACGAGCAGTACTTC. Protein product: CASSLGYEQYF.

The chain joins TRBV6-1 to TRBJ1-1; a possible D gene is TRBD1 (5 bases). The CDR3 contains 15 residues. V was cut by 8 bases and J by 6 bases, with 22 bases left in between. Germline V gene data show CDR1 as MNHNS and CDR2 as SASEGT. The CDR3 nucleotides are TGTGCCAGCCATCGTTCGACAGTTCCGAGCGCTGAAGCTTTCTTT. Translating gives CASHRSTVPSAEAFF.

The chain recombines TRBV5-1 with TRBJ2-7, with a weak D call TRBD1 (7 bases). Germline V gives CDR1 SGHRS, CDR2 YFSETQ. The CDR3 consists of 17 residues. Trimming cost V 3 bases and J 2 bases, with 21 bases left between them. The CDR3 loop reads CASSSGQRAAPTYEQYF. CDR3 coding DNA: TGCGCCAGCAGCTCGGGACAGCGGGCAGCCCCCACCTACGAGCAGTACTTC. Full variable domain (remainder filled in from reference TRBV5-1 and TRBJ2-7): KAGVTQTPRYLIKTRGQQVTLSCSPISGHRSVSWYQQTPGQGLQFLFEYFSETQRNKGNFPGRFSGRQFSNSRSEMNVSTLELGDSALYLCASSSGQRAAPTYEQYFGPGTRLTVT.

This sequence joins TRBV29-1 and TRBJ2-1; D not certain. V was pared by 2 bases and J by 0 bases, with 14 bases between. This CDR3 comprises 16 residues. Germline V gene lookup returns CDR1 SQVTM and CDR2 ANQGSEA. CDR3 nucleotides: TGCAGCGTTGAATTGCCCGTGCAAAGCTCCTACAATGAGCAGTTCTTC. Translating gives CSVELPVQSSYNEQFF.

The rearrangement uses TRBV6-6 and TRBJ2-1, with D possibly being TRBD1 or TRBD2 (6 bases each). CDR1 is MNHNY and CDR2 is SVGAGI in the germline V gene (reference sequence). This CDR3 region has 14 residues. Trimming cost V 3 bases and J 5 bases, with 11 bases left between them. The CDR3 spells CASSYNRGDNEQFF. The CDR3 DNA follows: TGTGCCAGCAGTTATAATAGGGGGGACAATGAGCAGTTCTTC.

V usage is TRBV7-6 and J usage is TRBJ1-1; D gene uncertain. The germline V gene encodes CDR1 SGHVS and CDR2 FNYEAQ. The CDR3 spans 13 residues. V dropped 5 bases and J dropped 4 bases, with 11 bases sitting between them. CDR3 protein: CASSPGPVTEAFF. The CDR3 DNA is TGTGCCAGCAGCCCGGGCCCAGTCACTGAAGCTTTCTTT.

The chain joins TRBV12-2 to TRBJ2-6; the table names TRBD2, a call not compared with the DNA. TRBV12-2 is listed as a pseudogene. The CDR3 covers 18 residues. The CDR3 nucleotides read TGTGCAAGTCGCCAGACTAGCGGGAGTAAAGCTGGGGCCAACGTCCTGACTTTC. It is translated as CASRQTSGSKAGANVLTF.

The chain links TRBV27 to TRBJ2-3; D ambiguous. Per germline, CDR1 MNHEY and CDR2 SMNVEV (reference sequence). V shed 3 bases and J shed 5 bases, with 3 bases lying between them. The CDR3 length is 11 residues. As DNA, the CDR3 is TGTGCCAGCAGTTTCAGAGATACGCAGTATTTT. Translated: CASSFRDTQYF.

This clone was seen a handful of times. Here the CDR3 DNA reads TGTGCCAGCAGCTTCGACAGGAATGGCTACGAGCAGTACTTC. The encoded protein is CASSFDRNGYEQYF. The chain has TRBV7-3 and TRBJ2-7, with D maybe TRBD1 (6 bases). CDR1 and CDR2 (germline): SGHTA, FQGTGA. This CDR3 has 14 amino acids. V lost 3 bases, J lost 3 bases, and 12 bases lay in between.

The DNA of the CDR3 is TGTGCCAGCAGCGGCACGGGACGAGGACAAAGTCGGGCCAACGTCCTGACTTTC. Encoded protein: CASSGTGRGQSRANVLTF. The chain is built from TRBV7-1 and TRBJ2-6; D possibly matches TRBD1 or TRBD2 (5 bases each). TRBV7-1 is assigned to the ORF class and has an uncertain function. V dropped 5 bases and J dropped 5 bases, with 22 bases sitting between them. This CDR3 comprises 18 residues.

The table lists this clone with a few counts. J is TRBJ2-3 and V is TRBV11-1; 9 nucleotides line up with TRBD2. CDR3 length equals 18 residues. The germline V gene encodes CDR1 SGHAT and CDR2 FQDESV (reference sequence). Germline trimming cut 3 bases from V and 2 bases from J; bases unmatched to any gene: 12. For the CDR3, the DNA is TGTGCCAGCAGCTTTTCGGCCTTTAGCGGGAGTGACACAGATACGCAGTATTTT. This codes for CASSFSAFSGSDTDTQYF.

In nucleotides, the CDR3 is TGTGCCAGCAGCGTAGGTATTAGCGACACCTACGAGCAGTACTTC. It codes for CASSVGISDTYEQYF. This rearrangement joins TRBV9 to TRBJ2-7; D possibly corresponds to TRBD2 (5 bases). The V and J ends lost 0 bases and 2 bases respectively, with 12 bases between them. Germline CDR1 SGDLS, CDR2 YYNGEE. The length of the CDR3 is 15 residues.

The rearrangement joins TRBV2 to TRBJ2-7, with D hard to call. V lost 3 bases, J lost 11 bases, and 17 bases lay in between. CDR1 is SNHLY and CDR2 is FYNNEI in the germline V gene. This CDR3 region has 13 residues. CDR3 DNA: TGTGCCAGCAGTGACCCATCTTATCATTGGGAGTACTTC. It encodes CASSDPSYHWEYF.

In this sample, this clone turned up once. At the DNA level, this CDR3 is encoded by other sequences in the same sample as well. V usage is TRBV15 and J usage is TRBJ2-1, with unresolved D. The CDR3 is 12 residues long. Trimming took off 1 base at V and 2 bases at J, with 0 bases between the two ends. Germline V CDR1 and CDR2: LNHNV, YYDKDF (reference sequence). Here the CDR3 DNA reads TGTGCCACCAGCAGAGCCTACAATGAGCAGTTCTTC. Amino acid sequence: CATSRAYNEQFF.